This T cell receptor beta chain was retrieved from a study of T cells in Graves' hyperthyroidism and ophthalmopathy. This clonotype was picked up a small number of times. Germline CDR1 MNHNS, CDR2 SASEGT. V was cut by 1 base and J by 1 base, with 8 bases left in between. The CDR3 loop spans 15 amino acids. Amplified regions were TCR beta CDR3 sequences from RNA transcripts. The HTBI primer set drove a first-round RT-PCR of the TCR CDR3. TCRdb ran MiXCR on the multiplex PCR reads and lists one entry per CDR3 protein. This sample carries around 620,000 distinct CDR3 sequences, around 15% of them seen once, and the ten largest clones take around 3.9%.

The sequencing input was blood. This clonotype was sampled from a woman between 25 and 40 years old with Graves' hyperthyroidism. The rearrangement joins TRBV6-1 to TRBJ2-1, with no clear D. The DNA for the CDR3 is TGTGCCAGCAGTGAAGGAGCGTTATCCTACAATGAGCAGTTCTTC. Protein sequence: CASSEGALSYNEQFF.